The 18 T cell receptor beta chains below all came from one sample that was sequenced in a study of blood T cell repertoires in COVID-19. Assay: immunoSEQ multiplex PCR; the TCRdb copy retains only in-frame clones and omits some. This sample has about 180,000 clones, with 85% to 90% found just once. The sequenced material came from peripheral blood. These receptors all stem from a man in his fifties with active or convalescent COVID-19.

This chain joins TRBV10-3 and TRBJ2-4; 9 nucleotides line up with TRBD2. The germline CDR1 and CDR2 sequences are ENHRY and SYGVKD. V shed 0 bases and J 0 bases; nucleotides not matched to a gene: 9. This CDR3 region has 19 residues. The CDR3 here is CAISESLTSGNLAKNIQYF. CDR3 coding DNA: TGTGCCATCAGTGAGTCGTTGACTAGCGGAAATCTAGCCAAAAACATTCAGTACTTC.

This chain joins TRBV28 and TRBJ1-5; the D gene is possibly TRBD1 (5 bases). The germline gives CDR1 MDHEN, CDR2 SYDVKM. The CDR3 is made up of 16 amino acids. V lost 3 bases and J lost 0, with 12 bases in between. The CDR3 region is CASSFRTQNSNQPQHF. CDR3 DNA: TGTGCCAGCAGTTTTAGGACACAGAATAGCAATCAGCCCCAGCATTTT.

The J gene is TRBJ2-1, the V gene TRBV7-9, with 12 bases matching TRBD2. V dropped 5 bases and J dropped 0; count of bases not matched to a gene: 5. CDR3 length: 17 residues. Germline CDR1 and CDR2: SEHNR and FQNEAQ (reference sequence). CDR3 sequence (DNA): TGTGCCAGCAGCCGGACTAGCGGGACTTACTCCTACAATGAGCAGTTCTTC. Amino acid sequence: CASSRTSGTYSYNEQFF.

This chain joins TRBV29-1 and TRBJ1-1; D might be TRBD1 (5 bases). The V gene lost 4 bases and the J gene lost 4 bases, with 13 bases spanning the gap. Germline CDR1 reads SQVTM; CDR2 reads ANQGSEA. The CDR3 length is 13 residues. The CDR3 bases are TGCAGCGTTGGGGGCAGGGTAGGCACTGAAGCTTTCTTT. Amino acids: CSVGGRVGTEAFF.

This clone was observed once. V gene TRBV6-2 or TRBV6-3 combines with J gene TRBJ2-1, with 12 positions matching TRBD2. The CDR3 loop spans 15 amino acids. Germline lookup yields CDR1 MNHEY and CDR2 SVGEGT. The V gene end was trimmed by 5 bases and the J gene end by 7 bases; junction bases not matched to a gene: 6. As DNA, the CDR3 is TGTGCCAGCAGTCGGACTAGCGGGATGGGGAATGAGCAGTTCTTC. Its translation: CASSRTSGMGNEQFF.

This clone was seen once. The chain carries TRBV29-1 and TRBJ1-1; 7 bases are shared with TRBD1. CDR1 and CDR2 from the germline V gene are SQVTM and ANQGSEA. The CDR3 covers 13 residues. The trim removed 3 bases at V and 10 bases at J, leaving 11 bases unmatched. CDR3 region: CSVEGGAGDRAFF. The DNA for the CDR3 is TGCAGCGTTGAGGGAGGAGCAGGGGACAGAGCTTTCTTT. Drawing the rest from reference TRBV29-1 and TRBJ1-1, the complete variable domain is SAVISQKPSRDICQRGTSLTIQCQVDSQVTMMFWYRQQPGQSLTLIATANQGSEATYESGFVIDKFPISRPNLTFSTLTVSNMSPEDSSIYLCSVEGGAGDRAFFGQGTRLTVV.

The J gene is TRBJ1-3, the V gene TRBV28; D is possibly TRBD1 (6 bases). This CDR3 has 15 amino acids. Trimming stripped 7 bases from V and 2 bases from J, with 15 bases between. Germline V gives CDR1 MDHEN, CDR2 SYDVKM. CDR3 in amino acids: CASIFGGVAGNTIYF. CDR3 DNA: TGTGCCAGCATTTTTGGGGGCGTAGCTGGAAACACCATATATTTT.

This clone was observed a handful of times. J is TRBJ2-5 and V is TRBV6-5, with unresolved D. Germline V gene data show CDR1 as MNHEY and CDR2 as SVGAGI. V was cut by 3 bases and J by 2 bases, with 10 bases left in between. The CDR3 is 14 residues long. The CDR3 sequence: CASSYHLKQETQYF. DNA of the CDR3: TGTGCCAGCAGTTATCACCTAAAACAAGAGACCCAGTACTTC.

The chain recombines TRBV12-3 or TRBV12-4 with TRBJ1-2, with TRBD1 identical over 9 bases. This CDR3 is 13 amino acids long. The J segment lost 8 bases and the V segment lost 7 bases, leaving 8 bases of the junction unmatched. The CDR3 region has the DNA TGTGCCAGCACCCAACAGGGGGCTTGGGGCTACACCTTC. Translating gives CASTQQGAWGYTF.

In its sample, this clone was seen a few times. CDR3 protein: CAWSVWAGTLYEQYF. Here the CDR3 DNA reads TGTGCCTGGAGTGTATGGGCCGGGACACTATACGAGCAGTACTTC. The gene calls are TRBV30 and TRBJ2-7, with D possibly being TRBD1 (6 bases). The length of the CDR3 is 15 residues. V shed 0 bases and J shed 4 bases, with 16 bases lying between them. Looked up from germline, CDR1 is GTSNPN and CDR2 is SVGIG (reference sequence).

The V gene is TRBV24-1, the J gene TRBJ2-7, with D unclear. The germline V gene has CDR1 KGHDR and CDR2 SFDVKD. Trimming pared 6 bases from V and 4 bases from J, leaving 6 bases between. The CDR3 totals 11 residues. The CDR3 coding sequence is TGTGCCACCAGTTTCGGGTACGAGCAGTACTTC. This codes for CATSFGYEQYF.

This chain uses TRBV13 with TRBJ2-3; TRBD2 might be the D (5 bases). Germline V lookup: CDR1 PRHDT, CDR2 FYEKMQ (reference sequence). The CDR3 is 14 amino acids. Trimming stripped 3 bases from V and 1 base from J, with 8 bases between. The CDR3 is CASSFEGGTDTQYF. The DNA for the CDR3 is TGTGCCAGCAGCTTCGAGGGAGGCACAGATACGCAGTATTTT.

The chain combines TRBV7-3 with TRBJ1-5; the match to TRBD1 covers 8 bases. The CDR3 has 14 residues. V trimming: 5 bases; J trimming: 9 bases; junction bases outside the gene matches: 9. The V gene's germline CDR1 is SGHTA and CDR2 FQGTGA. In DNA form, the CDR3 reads TGTGCCAGCAGCCAACCTCGACAGGGGCGGCCCCAGCATTTT. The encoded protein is CASSQPRQGRPQHF.

CDR3 sequence (DNA): TGTGCCAGCTCACCACGCGTGAGGAACTCCTACAATGAGCAGTTCTTC. This gives the protein CASSPRVRNSYNEQFF. The chain combines TRBV18 with TRBJ2-1; D call uncertain. The CDR3 spans 16 residues. Germline assignment: CDR1 KGHSH and CDR2 LQKENI. V lost 1 base to trimming and J lost 0 bases, with 10 bases between them.

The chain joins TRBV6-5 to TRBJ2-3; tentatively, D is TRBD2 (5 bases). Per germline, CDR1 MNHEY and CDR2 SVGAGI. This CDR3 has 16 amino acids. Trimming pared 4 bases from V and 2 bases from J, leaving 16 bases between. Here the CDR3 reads CASSFLRGAFTDTQYF. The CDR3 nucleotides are TGTGCCAGCAGTTTTCTCCGGGGAGCTTTCACAGATACGCAGTATTTT.

CDR3 in DNA: TGTGCCAGTAGTATTTCGACTAGCGGGAGCAATGAGCAGTTCTTC. Its translation is CASSISTSGSNEQFF. V gene TRBV19 combines with J gene TRBJ2-1, with 12 bases that match TRBD2. J was trimmed by 6 bases and V by 3 bases; bases with no gene match: 3. Germline V gene data show CDR1 as LNHDA and CDR2 as SQIVND (reference sequence). There are 15 residues in the CDR3. The full variable domain, completed using reference TRBV19 and TRBJ2-1, is DGGITQSPKYLFRKEGQNVTLSCEQNLNHDAMYWYRQDPGQGLRLIYYSQIVNDFQKGDIAEGYSVSREKKESFPLTVTSAQKNPTAFYLCASSISTSGSNEQFFGPGTRLTVL.

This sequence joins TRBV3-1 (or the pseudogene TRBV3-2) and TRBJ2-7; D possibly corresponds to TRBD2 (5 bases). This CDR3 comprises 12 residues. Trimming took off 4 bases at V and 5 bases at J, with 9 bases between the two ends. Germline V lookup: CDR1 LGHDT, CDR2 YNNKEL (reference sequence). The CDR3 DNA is TGTGCCAGCAGCCGAGGAGCGGACGAGCAGTACTTC. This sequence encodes CASSRGADEQYF.

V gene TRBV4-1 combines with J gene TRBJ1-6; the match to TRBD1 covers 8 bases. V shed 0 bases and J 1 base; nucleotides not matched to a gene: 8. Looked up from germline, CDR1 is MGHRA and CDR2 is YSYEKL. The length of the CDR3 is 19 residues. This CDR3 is CASSQDPDRVKSYNSPLHF. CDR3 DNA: TGCGCCAGCAGCCAAGACCCGGACAGGGTAAAGTCCTATAATTCACCCCTCCACTTT.